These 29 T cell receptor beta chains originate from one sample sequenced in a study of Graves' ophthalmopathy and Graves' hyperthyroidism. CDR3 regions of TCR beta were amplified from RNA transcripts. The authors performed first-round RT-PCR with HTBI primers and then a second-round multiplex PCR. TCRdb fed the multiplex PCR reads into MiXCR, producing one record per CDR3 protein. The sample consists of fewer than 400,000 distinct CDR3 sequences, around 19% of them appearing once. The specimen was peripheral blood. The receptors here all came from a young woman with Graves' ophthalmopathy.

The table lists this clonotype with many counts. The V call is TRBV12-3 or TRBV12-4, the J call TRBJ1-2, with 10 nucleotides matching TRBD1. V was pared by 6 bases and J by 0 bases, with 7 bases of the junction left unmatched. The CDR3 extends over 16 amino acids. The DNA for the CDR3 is TGTGCCAGCAGAAAGGGACAGGGGTCAGCTAACTATGGCTACACCTTC. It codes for CASRKGQGSANYGYTF.

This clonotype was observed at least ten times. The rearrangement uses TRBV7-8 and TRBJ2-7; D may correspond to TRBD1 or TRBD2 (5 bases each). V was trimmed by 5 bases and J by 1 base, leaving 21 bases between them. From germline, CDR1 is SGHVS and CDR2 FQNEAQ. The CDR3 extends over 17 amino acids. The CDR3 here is CASSHPRDPVDSYEQYF. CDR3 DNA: TGTGCCAGCAGCCACCCCAGGGACCCAGTGGATTCCTACGAGCAGTACTTC.

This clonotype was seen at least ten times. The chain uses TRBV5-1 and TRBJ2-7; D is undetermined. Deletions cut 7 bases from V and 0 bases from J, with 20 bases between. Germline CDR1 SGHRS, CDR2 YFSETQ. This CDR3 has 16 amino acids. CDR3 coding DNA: TGCGCCAGCTCGCCAAAGAGGAGCGTCAGCTCCTACGAGCAGTACTTC. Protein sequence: CASSPKRSVSSYEQYF. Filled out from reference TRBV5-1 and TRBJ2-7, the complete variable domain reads KAGVTQTPRYLIKTRGQQVTLSCSPISGHRSVSWYQQTPGQGLQFLFEYFSETQRNKGNFPGRFSGRQFSNSRSEMNVSTLELGDSALYLCASSPKRSVSSYEQYFGPGTRLTVT.

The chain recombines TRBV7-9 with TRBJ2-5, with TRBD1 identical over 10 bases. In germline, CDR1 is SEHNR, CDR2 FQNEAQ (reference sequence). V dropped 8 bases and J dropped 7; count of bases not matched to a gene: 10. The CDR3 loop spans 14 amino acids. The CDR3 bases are TGTGCCAGCGCCCCGCGCGGGACAGGGGCGACCCAGTACTTC. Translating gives CASAPRGTGATQYF.

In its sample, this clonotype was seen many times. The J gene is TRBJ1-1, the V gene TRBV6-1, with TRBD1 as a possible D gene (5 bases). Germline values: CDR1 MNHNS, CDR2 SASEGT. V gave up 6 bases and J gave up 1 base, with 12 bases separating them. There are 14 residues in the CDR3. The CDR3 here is CASRQLGGNTEAFF. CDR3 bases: TGTGCCAGCAGACAACTGGGGGGGAACACTGAAGCTTTCTTT.

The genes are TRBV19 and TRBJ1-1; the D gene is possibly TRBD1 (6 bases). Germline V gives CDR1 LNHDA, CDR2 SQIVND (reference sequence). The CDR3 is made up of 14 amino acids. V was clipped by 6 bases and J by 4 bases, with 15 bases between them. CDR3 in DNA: TGTGCCAGTAGGATTACAGGGATAGGCACTGAAGCTTTCTTT. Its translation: CASRITGIGTEAFF. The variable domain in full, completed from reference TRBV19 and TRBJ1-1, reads DGGITQSPKYLFRKEGQNVTLSCEQNLNHDAMYWYRQDPGQGLRLIYYSQIVNDFQKGDIAEGYSVSREKKESFPLTVTSAQKNPTAFYLCASRITGIGTEAFFGQGTRLTVV.

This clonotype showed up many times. CDR3 DNA sequence: TGTGCCAGCAGCTTTGGTGGGCTAGCCAAAAACATTCAGTACTTC. It specifies CASSFGGLAKNIQYF. The V gene is TRBV7-2, the J gene TRBJ2-4; D is unclear. Looked up from germline, CDR1 is SGHTA and CDR2 is FQGNSA. The CDR3 has 15 amino acids. V was shortened by 3 bases and J by 0 bases, with 9 bases between the two germline ends.

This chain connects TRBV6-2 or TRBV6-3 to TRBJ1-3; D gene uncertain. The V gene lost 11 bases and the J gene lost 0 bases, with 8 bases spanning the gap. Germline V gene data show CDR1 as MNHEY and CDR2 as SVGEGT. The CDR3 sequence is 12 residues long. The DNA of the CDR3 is TGTGCCGGGAGTCTCTCTGGAAACACCATATATTTT. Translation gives CAGSLSGNTIYF.

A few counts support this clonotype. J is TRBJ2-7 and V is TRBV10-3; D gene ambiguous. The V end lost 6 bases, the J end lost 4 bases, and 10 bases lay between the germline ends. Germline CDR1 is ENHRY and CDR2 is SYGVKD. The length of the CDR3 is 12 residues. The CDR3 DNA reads TGTGCCATCAGAGGGCAATCGTACGAGCAGTACTTC. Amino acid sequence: CAIRGQSYEQYF.

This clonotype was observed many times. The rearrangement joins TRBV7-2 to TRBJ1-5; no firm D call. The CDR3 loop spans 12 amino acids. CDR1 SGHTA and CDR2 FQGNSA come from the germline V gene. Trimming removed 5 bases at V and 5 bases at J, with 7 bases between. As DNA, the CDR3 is TGTGCCAGCAGCGGATATGATCAGCCCCAGCATTTT. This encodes CASSGYDQPQHF.

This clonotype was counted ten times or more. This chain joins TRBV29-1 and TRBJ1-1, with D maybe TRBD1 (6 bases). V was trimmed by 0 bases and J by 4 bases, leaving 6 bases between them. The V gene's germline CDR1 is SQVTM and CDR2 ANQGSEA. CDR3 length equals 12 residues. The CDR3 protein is CSVEEGATEAFF. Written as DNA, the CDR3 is TGCAGCGTTGAAGAGGGGGCCACTGAAGCTTTCTTT. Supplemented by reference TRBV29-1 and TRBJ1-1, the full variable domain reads SAVISQKPSRDICQRGTSLTIQCQVDSQVTMMFWYRQQPGQSLTLIATANQGSEATYESGFVIDKFPISRPNLTFSTLTVSNMSPEDSSIYLCSVEEGATEAFFGQGTRLTVV.

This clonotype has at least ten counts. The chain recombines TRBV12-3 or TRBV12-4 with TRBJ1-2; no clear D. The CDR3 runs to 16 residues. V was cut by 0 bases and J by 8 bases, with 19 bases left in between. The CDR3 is CASSLALRSPWEGYTF. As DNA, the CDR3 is TGTGCCAGCAGTTTAGCGTTAAGATCTCCCTGGGAAGGCTACACCTTC.

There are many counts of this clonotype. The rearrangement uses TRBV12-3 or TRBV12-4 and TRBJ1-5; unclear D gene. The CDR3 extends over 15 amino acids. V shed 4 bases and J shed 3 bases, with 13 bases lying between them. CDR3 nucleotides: TGTGCCAGCAGTTCATTGGAGAGGACCAATCAGCCCCAGCATTTT. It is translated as CASSSLERTNQPQHF.

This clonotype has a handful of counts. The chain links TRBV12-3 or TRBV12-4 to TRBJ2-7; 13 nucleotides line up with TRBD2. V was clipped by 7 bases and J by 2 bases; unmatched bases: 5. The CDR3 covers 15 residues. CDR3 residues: CASKMGTSGTYEQYF. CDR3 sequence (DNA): TGTGCCAGCAAGATGGGGACTAGCGGGACCTACGAGCAGTACTTC.

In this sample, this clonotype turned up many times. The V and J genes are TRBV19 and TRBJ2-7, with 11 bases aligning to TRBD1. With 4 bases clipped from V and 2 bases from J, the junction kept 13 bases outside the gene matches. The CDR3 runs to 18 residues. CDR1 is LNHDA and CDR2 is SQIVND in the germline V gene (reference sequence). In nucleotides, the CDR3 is TGTGCCAGTAGTACCACGGGACAGGGGGTCTCTTTTCCCTACGAGCAGTACTTC. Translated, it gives CASSTTGQGVSFPYEQYF.

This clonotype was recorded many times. CDR3 nucleotides: TGTGCCAGCAGCTTCGGCTGGGAGACCCAGTACTTC. This encodes CASSFGWETQYF. This chain connects TRBV11-2 to TRBJ2-5, with unresolved D. There are 12 residues in the CDR3. V dropped 3 bases and J dropped 5 bases, with 7 bases sitting between them. The germline gives CDR1 SGHAT, CDR2 FQNNGV.

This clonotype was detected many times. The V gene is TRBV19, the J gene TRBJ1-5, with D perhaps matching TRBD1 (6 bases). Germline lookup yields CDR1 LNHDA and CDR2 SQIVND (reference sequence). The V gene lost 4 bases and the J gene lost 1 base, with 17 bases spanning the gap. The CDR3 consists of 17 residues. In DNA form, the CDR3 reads TGTGCCAGTAGTAAGTCGCAGGGGTTAGGGAGCAATCAGCCCCAGCATTTT. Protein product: CASSKSQGLGSNQPQHF.

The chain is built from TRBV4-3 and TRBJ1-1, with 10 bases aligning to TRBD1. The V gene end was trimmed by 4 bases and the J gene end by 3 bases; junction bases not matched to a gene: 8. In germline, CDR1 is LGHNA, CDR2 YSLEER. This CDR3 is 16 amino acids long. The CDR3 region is CASSPGTGDWYTEAFF. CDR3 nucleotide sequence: TGCGCCAGCAGCCCCGGGACAGGGGATTGGTACACTGAAGCTTTCTTT.

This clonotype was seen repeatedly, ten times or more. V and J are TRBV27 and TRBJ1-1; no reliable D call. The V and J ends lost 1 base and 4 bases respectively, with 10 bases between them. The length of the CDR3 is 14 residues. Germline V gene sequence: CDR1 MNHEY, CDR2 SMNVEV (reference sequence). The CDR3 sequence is CASSLLGWATEAFF. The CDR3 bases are TGTGCCAGCAGTTTATTGGGGTGGGCCACTGAAGCTTTCTTT.

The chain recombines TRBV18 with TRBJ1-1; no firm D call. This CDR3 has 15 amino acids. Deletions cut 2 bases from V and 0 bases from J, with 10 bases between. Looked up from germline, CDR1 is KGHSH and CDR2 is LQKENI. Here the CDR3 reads CASSPVGRLNTEAFF. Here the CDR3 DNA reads TGTGCCAGCTCACCAGTGGGCAGATTGAACACTGAAGCTTTCTTT.

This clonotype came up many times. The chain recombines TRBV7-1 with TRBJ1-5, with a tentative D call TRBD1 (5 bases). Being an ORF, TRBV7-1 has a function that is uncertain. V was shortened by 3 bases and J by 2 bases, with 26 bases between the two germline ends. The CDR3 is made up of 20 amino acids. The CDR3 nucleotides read TGTGCCAGCAGCTCCATGGACACGACACAGCCCCTAGGTCGCAATCAGCCCCAGCATTTT. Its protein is CASSSMDTTQPLGRNQPQHF.

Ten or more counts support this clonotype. The CDR3 is CASFVLGGNTEAFF. As DNA, the CDR3 is TGTGCCAGCTTCGTTTTGGGGGGGAACACTGAAGCTTTCTTT. The rearrangement uses TRBV5-4 and TRBJ1-1; a possible D gene is TRBD1 (5 bases). CDR1 SGHNT and CDR2 YYREEE come from the germline V gene (reference sequence). The CDR3 length is 14 residues. V lost 7 bases to trimming and J lost 1 base, with 14 bases between them.

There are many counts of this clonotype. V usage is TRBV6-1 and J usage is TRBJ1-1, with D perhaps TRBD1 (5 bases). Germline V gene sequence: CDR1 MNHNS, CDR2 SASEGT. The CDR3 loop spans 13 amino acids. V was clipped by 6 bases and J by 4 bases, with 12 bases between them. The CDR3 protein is CASRGTATTEAFF. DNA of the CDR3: TGTGCCAGCAGGGGGACGGCGACCACTGAAGCTTTCTTT.

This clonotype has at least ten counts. The CDR3 DNA is TGTGCCAGCAGCCAAGAGGGACTAGCGGGGGAATCCTACGAGCAGTACTTC. Protein product: CASSQEGLAGESYEQYF. The J gene is TRBJ2-7, the V gene TRBV14, with TRBD2 matching 14 bases. This CDR3 has 17 residues. The germline gives CDR1 SGHDN, CDR2 FVKESK. J was trimmed by 1 base and V by 0 bases; bases with no gene match: 2. Together with reference TRBV14 and TRBJ2-7, the CDR3 gives the full variable domain: EAGVTQFPSHSVIEKGQTVTLRCDPISGHDNLYWYRRVMGKEIKFLLHFVKESKQDESGMPNNRFLAERTGGTYSTLKVQPAELEDSGVYFCASSQEGLAGESYEQYFGPGTRLTVT.

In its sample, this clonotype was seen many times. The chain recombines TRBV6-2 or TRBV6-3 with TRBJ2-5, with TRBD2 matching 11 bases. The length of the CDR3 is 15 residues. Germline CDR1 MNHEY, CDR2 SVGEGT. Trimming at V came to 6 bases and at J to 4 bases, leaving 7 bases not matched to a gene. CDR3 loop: CASRPDSGRGETQYF. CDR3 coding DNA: TGTGCCAGCAGACCCGATAGCGGGAGGGGAGAGACCCAGTACTTC.

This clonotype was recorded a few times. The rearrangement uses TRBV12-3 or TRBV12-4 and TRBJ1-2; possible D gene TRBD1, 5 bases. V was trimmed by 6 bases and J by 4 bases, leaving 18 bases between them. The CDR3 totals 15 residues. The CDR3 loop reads CASSHRRGRGYGYTF. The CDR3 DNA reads TGTGCCAGCAGCCACAGGAGGGGCAGAGGCTATGGCTACACCTTC.

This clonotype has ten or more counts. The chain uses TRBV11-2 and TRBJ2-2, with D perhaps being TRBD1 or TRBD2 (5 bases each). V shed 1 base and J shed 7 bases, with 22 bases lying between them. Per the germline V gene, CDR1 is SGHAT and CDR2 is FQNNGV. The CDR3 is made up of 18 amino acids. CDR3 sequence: CASSLGRSGRRQGGELFF. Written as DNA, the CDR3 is TGTGCCAGCAGCTTAGGTCGGTCCGGCAGGAGGCAGGGCGGGGAGCTGTTTTTT.

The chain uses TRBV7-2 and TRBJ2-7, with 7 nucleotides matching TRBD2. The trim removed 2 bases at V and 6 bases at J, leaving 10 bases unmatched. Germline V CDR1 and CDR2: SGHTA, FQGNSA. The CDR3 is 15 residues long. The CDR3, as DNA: TGTGCCAGCAGCTTATTCGCGGGAGAGTCACCCGAGCAGTACTTC. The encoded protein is CASSLFAGESPEQYF.

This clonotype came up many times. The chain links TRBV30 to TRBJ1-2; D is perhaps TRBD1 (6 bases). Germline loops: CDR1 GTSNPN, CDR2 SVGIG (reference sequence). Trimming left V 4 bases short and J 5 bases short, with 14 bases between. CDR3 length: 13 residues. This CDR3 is CAWKAGARYGYTF. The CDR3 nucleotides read TGTGCCTGGAAGGCAGGGGCGCGATATGGCTACACCTTC.